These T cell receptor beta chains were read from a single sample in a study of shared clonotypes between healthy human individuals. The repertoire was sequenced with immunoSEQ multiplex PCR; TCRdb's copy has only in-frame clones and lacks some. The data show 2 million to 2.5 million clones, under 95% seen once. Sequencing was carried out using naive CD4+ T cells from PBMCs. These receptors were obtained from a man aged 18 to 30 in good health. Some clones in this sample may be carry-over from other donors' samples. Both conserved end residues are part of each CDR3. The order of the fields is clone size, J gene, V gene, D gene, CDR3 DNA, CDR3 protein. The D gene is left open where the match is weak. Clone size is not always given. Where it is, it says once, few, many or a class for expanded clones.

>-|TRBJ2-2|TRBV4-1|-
TGCGCCAGCAGCCTCGTCTTTGGGGGCGCGGGCACCGGGGAGCTGTTTTTT
CASSLVFGGAGTGELFF
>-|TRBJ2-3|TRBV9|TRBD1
TGTGCCAGCAGCGTAGAAGGGACAGGGATTACAGATACGCAGTATTTT
CASSVEGTGITDTQYF
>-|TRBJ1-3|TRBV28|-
TGTGCCAGCAGTACACCCGCCGGGACGCTGGGAAACACCATATATTTT
CASSTPAGTLGNTIYF
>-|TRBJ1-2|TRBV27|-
TGTGCCAGCGCACCGGCTGGTACAGTTAACTATGGCTACACCTTC
CASAPAGTVNYGYTF
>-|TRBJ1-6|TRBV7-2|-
TGTGCCAGCAGCTCGTTCGGGGGCACCCTCCACTTT
CASSSFGGTLHF
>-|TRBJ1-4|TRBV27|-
TGTGCCAGCAGGAGGGGGGACCCAACTAATGAAAAACTGTTTTTT
CASRRGDPTNEKLFF
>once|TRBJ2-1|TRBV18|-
TGTGCCAGCTCACCAGGCCAGGTCTCCTACAATGAGCAGTTCTTC
CASSPGQVSYNEQFF
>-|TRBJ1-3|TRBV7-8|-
TGTGCCAGCAGCTTCCAGAGTTCTGGAAACACCATATATTTT
CASSFQSSGNTIYF
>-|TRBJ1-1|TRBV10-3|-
TGTGCCATCAGTGAGTCGGGTAGAGTCACTGAAGCTTTCTTT
CAISESGRVTEAFF
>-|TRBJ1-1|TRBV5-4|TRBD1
TGTGCCATACGGGAGGGACAGGGGGCGGAGAGCACTGAAGCTTTCTTT
CAIREGQGAESTEAFF
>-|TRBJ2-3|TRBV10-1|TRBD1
TGCGCCAGCAAACCCGAGACAGGGGGGTCAGATACGCAGTATTTT
CASKPETGGSDTQYF
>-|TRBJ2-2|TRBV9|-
TGTGCCAGCAGCGTAGCTCCCGGCGGGGAGCTGTTTTTT
CASSVAPGGELFF
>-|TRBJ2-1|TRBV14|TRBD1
TGTGCCAGCAGCCAATGGGACAGGGGTATCGATGAGCAGTTCTTC
CASSQWDRGIDEQFF
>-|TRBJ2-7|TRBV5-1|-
TGCGCCAGCAGCTCGGGACCGGACCGAGAGCAGTACTTC
CASSSGPDREQYF
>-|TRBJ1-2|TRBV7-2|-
TGTGCCAGCAGCTTAGTTACGGGGGGACGCAACTATGGCTACACCTTC
CASSLVTGGRNYGYTF
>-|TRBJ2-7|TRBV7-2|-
TGTGCCAGCAGCTTAAGGGCTGAATACGAGCAGTACTTC
CASSLRAEYEQYF
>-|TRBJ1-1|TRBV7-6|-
TGTGCCAGCAGCTCCCAGGAGGGCACTGAAGCTTTCTTT
CASSSQEGTEAFF
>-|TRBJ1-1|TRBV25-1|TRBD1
TGTGCCAGCAGTGCCTTTACAGGGGGGGAAGCTTTCTTT
CASSAFTGGEAFF
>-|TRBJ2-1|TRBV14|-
TGTGCCAGCAGCCAAGACAGGGTAGTTCCCAATGAGCAGTTCTTC
CASSQDRVVPNEQFF
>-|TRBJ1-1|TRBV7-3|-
TGTGCCAGCAGCTCAGGGGCTACCAACACTGAAGCTTTCTTT
CASSSGATNTEAFF
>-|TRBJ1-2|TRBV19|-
TGTGCCAGTAGTATTTCCAGGGCTAACTATGGCTACACCTTC
CASSISRANYGYTF
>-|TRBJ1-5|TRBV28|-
TGTGCCAGCAGTTTAAGTAGCAATCAGCCCCAGCATTTT
CASSLSSNQPQHF
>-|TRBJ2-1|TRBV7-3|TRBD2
TGTGCCAGCGGACATAGCGGGAGCTCCTACAATGAGCAGTTCTTC
CASGHSGSSYNEQFF
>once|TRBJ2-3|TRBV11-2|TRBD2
TGTGCCAGCAGCTTAAGGGTGACTAGCGGGAGTTTCGCAGATACGCAGTATTTT
CASSLRVTSGSFADTQYF
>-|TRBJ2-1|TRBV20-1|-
TGCAGTGCTAGTCACGGGGGTGAGCAGTTCTTC
CSASHGGEQFF
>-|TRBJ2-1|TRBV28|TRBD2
TGTGCCAGCAGCGACTTAAGACTAGCGGGAGGAAATGAGCAGTTCTTC
CASSDLRLAGGNEQFF
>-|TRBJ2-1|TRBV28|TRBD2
TGTGCCAGCAGTTTATGGGGCGTGGCTAGCGGGTCCAATGAGCAGTTCTTC
CASSLWGVASGSNEQFF
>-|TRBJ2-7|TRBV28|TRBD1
TGTGCCAGAACGACAGGGGTTCCCGAGCAGTACTTC
CARTTGVPEQYF
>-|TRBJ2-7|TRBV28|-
TGTGCCAGCATAGGAGACAAGTTCGTCCGCTCCTACGAGCAGTACTTC
CASIGDKFVRSYEQYF
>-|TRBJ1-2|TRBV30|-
TGTGCCTGGAGTGTACCGGGATCCGGCTATGGCTACACCTTC
CAWSVPGSGYGYTF
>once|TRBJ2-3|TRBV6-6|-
TGTGCCAGCAAACTCGAGACAGATACGCAGTATTTT
CASKLETDTQYF
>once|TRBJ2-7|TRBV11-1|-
TGTGCCAGCAGCTTAGATCCCGGTGGATCCTACGAGCAGTACTTC
CASSLDPGGSYEQYF
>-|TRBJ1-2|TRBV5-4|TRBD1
TGTGCCAGCAGCGGAGAACGGACAGGGCCTGGCTACACCTTC
CASSGERTGPGYTF
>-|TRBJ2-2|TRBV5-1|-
TGCGCCAGCAGTTCAGCACCGAACACCGGGGAGCTGTTTTTT
CASSSAPNTGELFF
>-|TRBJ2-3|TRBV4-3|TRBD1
TGCGCCAGCAGCCGAGGGACAGGGGGAGCAGATACGCAGTATTTT
CASSRGTGGADTQYF
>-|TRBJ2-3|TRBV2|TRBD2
TGTGCCAGCAGTCGGACTAGCGGGGGGGGCACAGATACGCAGTATTTT
CASSRTSGGGTDTQYF
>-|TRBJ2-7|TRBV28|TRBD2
TGTGCCAGCACCTCACGAGCTGGTCGGCGGGAGGCCCCCCACGAGCAGTACTTC
CASTSRAGRREAPHEQYF
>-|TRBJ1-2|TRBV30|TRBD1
TGTGCCTGGAGGGGGGACAGAACTAACTATGGCTACACCTTC
CAWRGDRTNYGYTF
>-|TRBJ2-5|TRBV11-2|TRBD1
TGTGCCAGCAGCTTTGGCAGGGGGCAAGAGACCCAGTACTTC
CASSFGRGQETQYF
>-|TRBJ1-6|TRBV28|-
TGTGCCAGCAGTTTCTCAGGCCGCTCCTATAATTCACCCCTCCACTTT
CASSFSGRSYNSPLHF
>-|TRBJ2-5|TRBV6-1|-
TGTGCCAGCACCGACCGGGCAGGGACGGGTCAGACCCAGTACTTC
CASTDRAGTGQTQYF
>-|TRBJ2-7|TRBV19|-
TGTGCCAGTAGTATAAACATAGGCTACGAGCAGTACTTC
CASSINIGYEQYF
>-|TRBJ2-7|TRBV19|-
TGTGCCAGTAGTACCCCAGGAGCTAGGACCTACGAGCAGTACTTC
CASSTPGARTYEQYF
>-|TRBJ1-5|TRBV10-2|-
TGCGCCAGCAGTGAGTCTCGTTCCGCCCAGCATTTT
CASSESRSAQHF
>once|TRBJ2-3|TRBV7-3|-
TGTGCCAGCAGCCCGGACAGATTCACAGATACGCAGTATTTT
CASSPDRFTDTQYF
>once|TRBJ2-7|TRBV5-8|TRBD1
TGTGCCAGCAGCCGACAGGGCCGGCAGTACTTC
CASSRQGRQYF
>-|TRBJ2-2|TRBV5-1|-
TGCGCCAGCAGCCCGGTAAACGGGGAGCTGTTTTTT
CASSPVNGELFF
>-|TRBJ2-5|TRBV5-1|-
TGCGCCAGCAGCTTGGTGGCAGGCCCCCAAGAGACCCAGTACTTC
CASSLVAGPQETQYF
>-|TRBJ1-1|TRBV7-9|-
TGTGCCAGCAGCTTAGGGGGGCACGGAAACACTGAAGCTTTCTTT
CASSLGGHGNTEAFF
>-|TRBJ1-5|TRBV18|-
TGTGCCAGCTCACCTCGGACAGAGCAGCCCCAGCATTTT
CASSPRTEQPQHF